The 14 T cell receptor beta chains below come from one sample, sequenced in a study of a mutant IDH1 vaccine in newly diagnosed glioma. For these TCRs, the target antigens are not known. Method: immunoSEQ multiplex PCR; TCRdb's copy keeps in-frame clones and lacks some. Here the sample spans over 50,000 clones, 76% being singletons. Specified time point: week 47, end of study. What each vaccine dose contained was 300 ug of mutant IDH1 20-mer peptide, accompanied by topical imiquimod. Sequencing was performed on PBMCs, taken from a glioma patient whose treatment included an IDH1 peptide vaccine. The receptors originated from a woman in her thirties or forties with glioma. Some clones in this sample may be carry-over from other donors' samples.

For the CDR3, the DNA is TGTGCCAGTACCCCGGAAAGAAGGGCAGATACGCAGTATTTT. Its protein product is CASTPERRADTQYF. This chain links TRBV19 with TRBJ2-3, with D uncertain. This CDR3 has 14 residues. Germline V gene data show CDR1 as LNHDA and CDR2 as SQIVND (reference sequence). Trimming shortened V by 7 bases and J by 4 bases, and 15 bases separated the two germline ends.

The chain combines TRBV10-3 with TRBJ2-7; the match to TRBD1 covers 9 bases. The junction had 7 bases not matched to a gene; V was cut back by 3 bases and J by 7 bases. CDR1 and CDR2 from the germline V gene are ENHRY and SYGVKD. The CDR3 contains 14 residues. CDR3 protein: CAISDAGTGREQYF. The DNA for the CDR3 is TGTGCCATCAGTGACGCCGGGACAGGGAGAGAGCAGTACTTC.

The table lists this clone with a count of one. The chain is built from TRBV11-2 and TRBJ2-7; 8 nucleotides match TRBD2. Looked up from germline, CDR1 is SGHAT and CDR2 is FQNNGV. The CDR3 sequence is 16 residues long. Germline trimming cut 1 base from V and 4 bases from J; bases unmatched to any gene: 9. CDR3 residues: CASSLAGQRGNYEQYF. The CDR3 DNA reads as TGTGCCAGCAGCTTAGCGGGCCAGCGGGGGAATTACGAGCAGTACTTC.

The chain employs TRBV5-1 and TRBJ2-3, with a possible D match to TRBD2 (5 bases). V was clipped by 4 bases and J by 0 bases, with 9 bases between them. This CDR3 contains 14 residues. In germline, CDR1 is SGHRS, CDR2 YFSETQ. CDR3 bases: TGCGCCAGCAGCGTGACGGGAAGCACAGATACGCAGTATTTT. It is translated as CASSVTGSTDTQYF.

The chain joins TRBV7-2 to TRBJ2-7; D tentatively reads TRBD1 or TRBD2 (5 bases each). Germline CDR1 reads SGHTA; CDR2 reads FQGNSA. V dropped 8 bases and J dropped 9 bases, with 32 bases sitting between them. There are 17 residues in the CDR3. CDR3 loop: CASGRTGTPGPGEGQYF. In nucleotides, the CDR3 is TGTGCCAGCGGGCGAACCGGGACGCCTGGGCCAGGAGAGGGGCAGTACTTC.

Comments on this clone: A much larger clone is a single base away; this may be a read error. Lacking the conserved final phenylalanine or tryptophan, this CDR3 likely reflects a read error. The V gene is TRBV6-5, the J gene TRBJ1-1, with D possibly being TRBD1 (5 bases). The ends were cut back, 0 bases at V and 1 base at J, with 6 bases in the middle. CDR1 MNHEY and CDR2 SVGAGI come from the germline V gene. The CDR3 totals 14 residues. The CDR3 reads CASSYSGGNTEAFL. CDR3 bases: TGTGCCAGCAGTTACTCGGGGGGGAACACTGAAGCTTTCCTT.

V gene TRBV7-2 combines with J gene TRBJ1-1; 10 positions match TRBD1. V gave up 4 bases and J gave up 4 bases; unmatched junction bases: 3. The germline gives CDR1 SGHTA, CDR2 FQGNSA. This CDR3 contains 14 residues. The DNA of the CDR3 is TGTGCCAGCAGCTCACGGACAGGGGGCACTGAAGCTTTCTTT. The encoded protein is CASSSRTGGTEAFF.

J is TRBJ1-2 and V is TRBV7-9; D may be TRBD1 (5 bases). This CDR3 comprises 15 residues. Trimming stripped 6 bases from V and 6 bases from J, with 20 bases between. From germline, CDR1 is SEHNR and CDR2 FQNEAQ (reference sequence). The CDR3 region is CASREAGRARNGYTF. The CDR3 bases are TGTGCCAGCAGAGAAGCGGGACGGGCAAGGAATGGCTACACCTTC.

This clone has a single count. The chain uses TRBV7-9 and TRBJ1-1; the D is unclear. Germline CDR1 SEHNR, CDR2 FQNEAQ (reference sequence). The CDR3 runs 12 residues. Trimming pared 1 base from V and 4 bases from J, leaving 4 bases between. CDR3 nucleotides: TGTGCCAGCAGCTTAGTGCTCACTGAAGCTTTCTTT. As protein: CASSLVLTEAFF.

This clone was found a few times. V gene TRBV18 combines with J gene TRBJ2-5; D ambiguous. CDR1 KGHSH and CDR2 LQKENI come from the germline V gene. The length of the CDR3 is 13 residues. The germline V and J ends were trimmed by 1 base and 1 base, with 4 bases remaining between them. DNA for the CDR3: TGTGCCAGCTCACCACTCGCCCAAGAGACCCAGTACTTC. Translated: CASSPLAQETQYF. The full variable domain, in which reference TRBV18 and TRBJ2-5 provide the parts outside the CDR3, is NAGVMQNPRHLVRRRGQEARLRCSPMKGHSHVYWYRQLPEEGLKFMVYLQKENIIDESGMPKERFSAEFPKEGPSILRIQQVVRGDSAAYFCASSPLAQETQYFGPGTRLLVL.

The chain employs TRBV30 and TRBJ1-4; maybe TRBD1 (5 bases). The V gene lost 1 base and the J gene lost 8 bases, with 14 bases spanning the gap. The CDR3 loop spans 14 amino acids. Germline V gives CDR1 GTSNPN, CDR2 SVGIG (reference sequence). The CDR3 reads CAWSAGLRGEKLFF. DNA of the CDR3: TGTGCCTGGAGTGCGGGACTGCGGGGGGAAAAACTGTTTTTT.

The CDR3 sequence: CASSVQGVWEAFF. The CDR3 nucleotides are TGTGCCAGCAGTGTCCAGGGGGTATGGGAAGCTTTCTTT. The gene calls are TRBV6-1 and TRBJ1-1, with TRBD1 identical over 7 bases. Germline trimming cut 4 bases from V and 8 bases from J; bases unmatched to any gene: 7. Germline V gene sequence: CDR1 MNHNS, CDR2 SASEGT. The CDR3 consists of 13 residues.

The chain employs TRBV5-4 and TRBJ2-1; 8 bases are shared with TRBD1. Germline V gene sequence: CDR1 SGHNT, CDR2 YYREEE (reference sequence). CDR3 length: 13 residues. V lost 4 bases and J lost 9; bases outside the gene matches: 6. DNA for the CDR3: TGTGCCAGCAGCGGACAGGGATGGGGTGAGCAGTTCTTC. Its protein product is CASSGQGWGEQFF.

In this sample, this clone turned up a few times. J is TRBJ1-6 and V is TRBV14; D is ambiguous. CDR1 SGHDN and CDR2 FVKESK come from the germline V gene. Trimming shortened V by 1 base and J by 6 bases, and 7 bases separated the two germline ends. The CDR3 loop spans 14 amino acids. The CDR3 loop reads CASSQGLANSPLHF. The DNA for the CDR3 is TGTGCCAGCAGCCAAGGTCTGGCTAATTCACCCCTCCACTTT. Supplemented by reference TRBV14 and TRBJ1-6, the full variable domain reads EAGVTQFPSHSVIEKGQTVTLRCDPISGHDNLYWYRRVMGKEIKFLLHFVKESKQDESGMPNNRFLAERTGGTYSTLKVQPAELEDSGVYFCASSQGLANSPLHFGNGTRLTVT.